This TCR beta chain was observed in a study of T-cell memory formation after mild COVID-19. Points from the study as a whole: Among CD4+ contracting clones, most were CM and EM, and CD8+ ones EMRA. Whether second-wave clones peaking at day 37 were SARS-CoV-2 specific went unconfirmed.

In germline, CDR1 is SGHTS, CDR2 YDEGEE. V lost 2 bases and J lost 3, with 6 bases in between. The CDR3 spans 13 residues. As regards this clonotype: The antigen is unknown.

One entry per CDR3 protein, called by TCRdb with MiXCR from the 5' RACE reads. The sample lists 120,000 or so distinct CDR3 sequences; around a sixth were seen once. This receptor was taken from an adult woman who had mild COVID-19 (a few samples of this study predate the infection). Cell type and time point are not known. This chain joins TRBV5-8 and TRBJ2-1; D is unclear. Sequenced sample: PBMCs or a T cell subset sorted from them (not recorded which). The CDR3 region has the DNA TGTGCCAGCAGCTTTATGCTCTACAATGAGCAGTTCTTC. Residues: CASSFMLYNEQFF.